Following are 30 T cell receptor beta chains from one sample sequenced in a study of blood T cell repertoires in COVID-19. Here immunoSEQ multiplex PCR was the method, and the copy in TCRdb shows in-frame clones only, minus some. The sample lists fewer than 250,000 clones; 86% were seen once. Sequencing input: PBMCs or T cells enriched from blood (not recorded which). The source is a woman aged 40 to 49 with acute COVID-19.

The gene calls are TRBV14 and TRBJ1-3, with a tentative D call TRBD1 (5 bases). This CDR3 is built from 14 residues. The V end was cut by 3 bases, the J end by 4 bases, with 10 bases between. Per the germline V gene, CDR1 is SGHDN and CDR2 is FVKESK. In DNA, the CDR3 is TGTGCCAGCAGCCAGCGGGGGTACGGAAACACCATATATTTT. Its protein is CASSQRGYGNTIYF.

J is TRBJ2-7 and V is TRBV29-1, with D perhaps matching TRBD2 (7 bases). Trimming pared 6 bases from V and 2 bases from J, leaving 14 bases between. This CDR3 has 13 amino acids. Germline lookup yields CDR1 SQVTM and CDR2 ANQGSEA. The DNA of the CDR3 is TGCAGCGTAGAGGGAGGGACAACCTACGAGCAGTACTTC. Translation: CSVEGGTTYEQYF.

The chain combines TRBV7-9 with TRBJ2-3; maybe TRBD2 (5 bases). V gave up 3 bases and J gave up 0 bases, with 7 bases separating them. The CDR3 is 14 residues long. The V gene's germline CDR1 is SEHNR and CDR2 FQNEAQ (reference sequence). CDR3 nucleotide sequence: TGTGCCAGCAGCTTCGGCGGGAGCACAGATACGCAGTATTTT. Translation: CASSFGGSTDTQYF.

This clone was seen a few times. V gene TRBV2 combines with J gene TRBJ2-7, with 13 bases aligning to TRBD2. Germline values: CDR1 SNHLY, CDR2 FYNNEI. CDR3 length: 15 amino acids. V lost 2 bases and J lost 5; bases outside the gene matches: 3. The CDR3 protein is CASSEWGLAGNEQYF. CDR3 sequence (DNA): TGTGCCAGCAGTGAATGGGGACTAGCGGGAAACGAGCAGTACTTC.

This clone occurred a few times. V usage is TRBV7-9 and J usage is TRBJ1-3; D is unclear. CDR3 length equals 16 residues. V shed 5 bases and J shed 1 base, with 15 bases lying between them. Germline V gene sequence: CDR1 SEHNR, CDR2 FQNEAQ (reference sequence). As DNA, the CDR3 is TGTGCCAGCAGCCCCGGGTACGACTCGTCTGGAAACACCATATATTTT. This encodes CASSPGYDSSGNTIYF.

As concerns this clone: This sample includes further DNA sequences coding for the same CDR3. The chain employs TRBV28 and TRBJ2-6; unclear D gene. The V and J ends lost 5 bases and 0 bases respectively, with 8 bases between them. This CDR3 is 15 amino acids long. From germline, CDR1 is MDHEN and CDR2 SYDVKM. Here the CDR3 DNA reads TGTGCCAGCAGTCCGAGCCTCTCTGGGGCCAACGTCCTGACTTTC. It encodes CASSPSLSGANVLTF.

The chain uses TRBV10-1 and TRBJ2-3; 7 bases agree with TRBD1. CDR3 size: 17 residues. Germline assignment: CDR1 WNHNN and CDR2 SYGVQD (reference sequence). After removal of 2 bases from V and 3 bases from J, the junction contained 11 bases not matched to a gene. Here the CDR3 reads CASSEVRGLERTDTQYF. The CDR3 DNA is TGCGCCAGCAGTGAGGTTAGGGGGCTAGAGAGAACAGATACGCAGTATTTT.

The chain combines TRBV11-2 with TRBJ2-7, with 8 bases fitting TRBD2. The V gene's germline CDR1 is SGHAT and CDR2 FQNNGV. V dropped 5 bases and J dropped 1; count of bases not matched to a gene: 4. There are 14 residues in the CDR3. CDR3 coding DNA: TGTGCCAGCAGCCGGGGGGGCAGTTCCTACGAGCAGTACTTC. It specifies CASSRGGSSYEQYF.

The chain recombines TRBV7-3 with TRBJ2-2, with no clear D. V lost 3 bases and J lost 4, with 6 bases in between. This CDR3 contains 13 residues. The germline V gene has CDR1 SGHTA and CDR2 FQGTGA. The CDR3: CASSFKSTGELFF. CDR3 sequence (DNA): TGTGCCAGCAGCTTCAAGAGCACCGGGGAGCTGTTTTTT.

This CDR3 reads CASSPVNTGELFF. The CDR3 region has the DNA TGTGCCAGCAGCCCCGTGAACACCGGGGAGCTGTTTTTT. J is TRBJ2-2 and V is TRBV7-3; unclear D gene. CDR1 is SGHTA and CDR2 is FQGTGA in the germline V gene. CDR3 length: 13 residues. V lost 5 bases, J lost 1 base, and 5 bases lay in between.

Details on this clone: The sample carries other DNA sequences with the same CDR3. The chain couples TRBV27 to TRBJ2-7; no reliable D call. This CDR3 spans 11 amino acids. CDR1 MNHEY and CDR2 SMNVEV come from the germline V gene (reference sequence). Trimming pared 5 bases from V and 6 bases from J, leaving 8 bases between. The CDR3 DNA sequence: TGTGCCAGCAGTCTAGGCGGCGAGCAGTACTTC. Encoded protein: CASSLGGEQYF.

The chain has TRBV11-2 and TRBJ1-3, with D perhaps matching TRBD1 (5 bases). The CDR3 covers 15 residues. V lost 5 bases and J 0 bases, leaving 11 bases between the germline ends. CDR1 is SGHAT, CDR2 FQNNGV, per germline. CDR3 protein: CASSEDSHSGNTIYF. The CDR3 region has the DNA TGTGCCAGCAGCGAAGACAGCCACTCTGGAAACACCATATATTTT. The whole variable domain, filled in from reference TRBV11-2 and TRBJ1-3, reads EAGVAQSPRYKIIEKRQSVAFWCNPISGHATLYWYQQILGQGPKLLIQFQNNGVVDDSQLPKDRFSAERLKGVDSTLKIQPAKLEDSAVYLCASSEDSHSGNTIYFGEGSWLTVV.

The J gene is TRBJ1-2, the V gene TRBV28; unclear D gene. CDR1 is MDHEN and CDR2 is SYDVKM in the germline V gene. The CDR3 contains 13 residues. The V and J ends lost 3 bases and 4 bases respectively, with 9 bases between them. The CDR3 region has the DNA TGTGCCAGCAGTTTGAACAGTCCCTATGGCTACACCTTC. It encodes CASSLNSPYGYTF.

This chain links TRBV2 with TRBJ2-3; possibly TRBD2 for D (6 bases). V dropped 4 bases and J dropped 4 bases, with 15 bases sitting between them. The germline V gene encodes CDR1 SNHLY and CDR2 FYNNEI. The length of the CDR3 is 15 residues. CDR3 bases: TGTGCCAGCAGTGTGGGGAGGCCAGCGGCAGATACGCAGTATTTT. It translates to CASSVGRPAADTQYF. Looking up the rest from reference TRBV2 and TRBJ2-3 gives the full variable domain: EPEVTQTPSHQVTQMGQEVILRCVPISNHLYFYWYRQILGQKVEFLVSFYNNEISEKSEIFDDQFSVERPDGSNFTLKIRSTKLEDSAMYFCASSVGRPAADTQYFGPGTRLTVL.

CDR3 in amino acids: CASRPLAGGPYEQYF. Written as DNA, the CDR3 is TGTGCCAGCAGACCCCTAGCGGGAGGGCCCTACGAGCAGTACTTC. This chain uses TRBV27 with TRBJ2-7; 12 nucleotides agree with TRBD2. The CDR3 runs 15 residues. With V trimmed by 6 bases and J by 2 bases, 5 bases remained unmatched. Germline V gene lookup returns CDR1 MNHEY and CDR2 SMNVEV (reference sequence).

V is TRBV29-1 and J is TRBJ2-1; D call uncertain. Trimming pared 5 bases from V and 5 bases from J, leaving 4 bases between. From germline, CDR1 is SQVTM and CDR2 ANQGSEA. There are 10 residues in the CDR3. The CDR3 sequence: CSVINNEQFF. CDR3 DNA: TGCAGCGTTATAAACAATGAGCAGTTCTTC.

The chain uses TRBV28 and TRBJ1-2; 7 bases are shared with TRBD1. V was pared by 7 bases and J by 8 bases, with 19 bases of the junction left unmatched. The germline V gene has CDR1 MDHEN and CDR2 SYDVKM. The CDR3 totals 16 residues. The CDR3 loop is CASTEGGRAHLLGYTF. CDR3 coding DNA: TGTGCCAGCACCGAAGGGGGCAGGGCCCATCTTTTGGGCTACACCTTC.

A remark on this clone: Germline and junction disagree at one end, which may indicate a read error. The chain employs TRBV29-1 and TRBJ1-1, with no clear D. CDR1 is SQVTM and CDR2 is ANQGSEA in the germline V gene. This CDR3 has 12 amino acids. DNA for the CDR3: TGCAGCGTCGAAGGAGGGAACACTGAAGCTTTCTTT. Its translation is CSVEGGNTEAFF.

The chain recombines TRBV28 with TRBJ1-1; D is unresolved. The ends were cut back, 6 bases at V and 0 bases at J, with 8 bases in the middle. Germline V CDR1 and CDR2: MDHEN, SYDVKM. The CDR3 sequence is 13 residues long. The CDR3 region has the DNA TGTGCCAGCAGGGTAGTCATGAACACTGAAGCTTTCTTT. Its protein product is CASRVVMNTEAFF.

The V gene is TRBV25-1, the J gene TRBJ1-5; D remains ambiguous. CDR3 size: 14 residues. Looked up from germline, CDR1 is MGHDK and CDR2 is SYGVNS. V was shortened by 1 base and J by 2 bases, with 6 bases between the two germline ends. Here the CDR3 reads CASSEFGGNQPQHF. CDR3 nucleotides: TGTGCCAGCAGTGAATTCGGGGGCAATCAGCCCCAGCATTTT.

J is TRBJ1-1 and V is TRBV12-3 or TRBV12-4; D is undetermined. V was trimmed by 6 bases and J by 5 bases, leaving 13 bases between them. This CDR3 contains 13 residues. The CDR3 here is CASRPAGWTEAFF. For the CDR3, the DNA is TGTGCCAGCAGGCCGGCAGGATGGACTGAAGCTTTCTTT.

The chain uses TRBV18 and TRBJ2-5, with D maybe TRBD1 (5 bases). Germline assignment: CDR1 KGHSH and CDR2 LQKENI. The CDR3 is made up of 13 amino acids. V dropped 5 bases and J dropped 7 bases, with 14 bases sitting between them. As DNA, the CDR3 is TGTGCCAGCTCAGCGGACACGGGCAGGACCCAGTACTTC. It specifies CASSADTGRTQYF.

The rearrangement uses TRBV11-2 and TRBJ2-6; 9 nucleotides align to TRBD2. V was pared by 5 bases and J by 0 bases, with 8 bases of the junction left unmatched. Germline assignment: CDR1 SGHAT and CDR2 FQNNGV. The CDR3 is made up of 18 amino acids. The CDR3 loop reads CASSTRTSAYSGANVLTF. The CDR3, as DNA: TGTGCCAGCAGCACCCGGACTAGCGCCTACTCTGGGGCCAACGTCCTGACTTTC.

This clone was observed a few times. The V gene is TRBV29-1, the J gene TRBJ1-1; possibly TRBD1 for D (5 bases). Germline CDR1 SQVTM, CDR2 ANQGSEA. This CDR3 has 14 amino acids. Trimming took 1 base from V and 0 from J, leaving 9 bases between them. CDR3 nucleotides: TGCAGCGTTGAAGGCGCCAGGGTGAACACTGAAGCTTTCTTT. Residues: CSVEGARVNTEAFF.

This clone was counted once. This rearrangement joins TRBV5-4 to TRBJ2-7, with 9 bases that match TRBD2. The V gene's germline CDR1 is SGHNT and CDR2 YYREEE (reference sequence). The CDR3 runs to 16 residues. V lost 4 bases and J lost 5; bases outside the gene matches: 13. Written as DNA, the CDR3 is TGTGCCAGCAGCCCCGTTGGGACTAGCCAGGCGCACGAGCAGTACTTC. Translation: CASSPVGTSQAHEQYF.

The chain is built from TRBV9 and TRBJ2-3, with 9 bases fitting TRBD2. There are 19 residues in the CDR3. Per germline, CDR1 SGDLS and CDR2 YYNGEE. Unmatched junction bases numbered 11, after V lost 0 bases and J lost 0 bases. CDR3 amino acids: CASSVETSGSYTSTDTQYF. As DNA, the CDR3 is TGTGCCAGCAGCGTAGAAACTAGCGGGTCCTACACTAGCACAGATACGCAGTATTTT.

The sample holds one count of this clone. V usage is TRBV18 and J usage is TRBJ1-2; 11 bases fit TRBD1. CDR3 length: 16 amino acids. Germline V gives CDR1 KGHSH, CDR2 LQKENI. Trimming cost V 5 bases and J 4 bases; bases outside gene matches: 9. CDR3 coding DNA: TGTGCCAGCTCATCCGGGACAGGGGGTGCCCTCTATGGCTACACCTTC. Translation gives CASSSGTGGALYGYTF.

This clone appeared once. The chain carries TRBV10-1 and TRBJ2-7; D possibly corresponds to TRBD2 (6 bases). This CDR3 has 12 amino acids. Germline V gene lookup returns CDR1 WNHNN and CDR2 SYGVQD (reference sequence). With 4 bases removed from V and 7 bases from J, the gap between germline ends came to 11 bases. The CDR3 DNA sequence: TGCGCCAGCAGTGCACCGGCGGGGGAGCAGTACTTC. Residues: CASSAPAGEQYF.

This clone was seen more than once but under ten times. The chain employs TRBV14 and TRBJ2-3, with TRBD1 as a possible D gene (5 bases). The CDR3 spans 14 residues. V was pared by 9 bases and J by 2 bases, with 15 bases between. Germline assignment: CDR1 SGHDN and CDR2 FVKESK. In nucleotides, the CDR3 is TGTGCCAGTTCGTTGGGGCACTACACAGATACGCAGTATTTT. Protein: CASSLGHYTDTQYF.

The chain links TRBV4-1 to TRBJ2-5; D not certain. This CDR3 comprises 16 residues. Germline CDR1 is MGHRA and CDR2 is YSYEKL. V lost 4 bases and J lost 5, with 20 bases in between. The CDR3 spells CASSPLKTTPAETQYF. The CDR3 DNA sequence: TGCGCCAGCAGCCCCCTGAAGACAACGCCGGCCGAGACCCAGTACTTC.